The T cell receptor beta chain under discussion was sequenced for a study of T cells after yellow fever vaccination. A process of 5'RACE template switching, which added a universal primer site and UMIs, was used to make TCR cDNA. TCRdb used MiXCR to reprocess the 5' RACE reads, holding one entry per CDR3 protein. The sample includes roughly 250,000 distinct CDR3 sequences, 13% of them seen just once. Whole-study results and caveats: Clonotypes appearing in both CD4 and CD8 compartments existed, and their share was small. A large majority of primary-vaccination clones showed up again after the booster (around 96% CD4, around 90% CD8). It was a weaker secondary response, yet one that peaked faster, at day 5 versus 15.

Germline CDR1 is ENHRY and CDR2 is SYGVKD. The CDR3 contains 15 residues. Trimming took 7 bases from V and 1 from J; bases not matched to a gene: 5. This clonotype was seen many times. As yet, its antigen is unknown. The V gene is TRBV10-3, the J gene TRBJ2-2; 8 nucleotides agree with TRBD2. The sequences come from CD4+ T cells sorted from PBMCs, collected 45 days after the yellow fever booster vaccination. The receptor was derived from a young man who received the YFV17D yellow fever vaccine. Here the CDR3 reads CAIKTSDQNTGELFF. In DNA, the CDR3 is TGTGCCATCAAGACTAGCGACCAGAACACCGGGGAGCTGTTTTTT.